This T cell receptor beta chain was recovered during a study of T-cell memory formation after mild COVID-19. Overall study context: The TCR clusters were mostly specific to one donor.

Study results and caveats: SARS-CoV-2 specificity was not confirmed for second-wave clones peaking on day 37. Several responding clones turned up in pre-infection memory, indicating that cross-reactive memory may have taken part.

TCRdb fed the 5' RACE reads into MiXCR, producing one record per CDR3 protein. The repertoire holds 65,000 to 90,000 distinct CDR3 sequences, with approximately 15% as singletons. The CDR3 sequence is 12 residues long. V was pared by 6 bases and J by 3 bases, with 12 bases between. Germline values: CDR1 SQVTM, CDR2 ANQGSEA. This clonotype was picked up a small number of times. The antigen is not known. Sequencing was performed on PBMCs or a T cell subset sorted from them (not recorded which). This clonotype originated in an adult woman who had mild COVID-19 (a few samples of this study predate the infection). Cell type and time point are not known. This chain connects TRBV29-1 to TRBJ2-7, with D possibly TRBD1 on 6 matching bases. As DNA, the CDR3 is TGCAGCGTAGTGGACAGCATCTACGAGCAGTACTTC. Its translation is CSVVDSIYEQYF.